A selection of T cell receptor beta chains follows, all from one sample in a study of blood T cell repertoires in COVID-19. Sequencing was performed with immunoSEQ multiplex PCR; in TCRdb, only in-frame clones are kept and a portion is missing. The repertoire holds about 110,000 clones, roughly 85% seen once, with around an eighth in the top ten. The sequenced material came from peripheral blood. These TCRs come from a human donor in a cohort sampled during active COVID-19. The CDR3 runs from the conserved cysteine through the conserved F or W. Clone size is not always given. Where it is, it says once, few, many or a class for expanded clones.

CDR3aa: CASSDRGHQPQHF
abundance: NA
v_gene: TRBV6-2/TRBV6-3

CDR3aa: CAISEQGEQFF
abundance: once
v_gene: TRBV10-3

CDR3aa: CASSRSGGPHNEQFF
abundance: once
v_gene: TRBV7-9

CDR3aa: CATSDQQGWNEQFF
abundance: NA
v_gene: TRBV24-1

CDR3aa: CASSPTQGMYSNQPQHF
abundance: NA
v_gene: TRBV18

CDR3aa: CASSSGGPYGYTF
abundance: NA
v_gene: TRBV11-1

CDR3aa: CASSPSRNEKLFF
abundance: NA
v_gene: TRBV11-2

CDR3aa: CASSLEVAASTDTQYF
abundance: NA
v_gene: TRBV7-2

CDR3aa: CASTPTGGMNTEAFF
abundance: NA
v_gene: TRBV19

CDR3aa: CAISPGISGDYEQYF
abundance: NA
v_gene: TRBV10-3

CDR3aa: CATEDRTNTGELFF
abundance: NA
v_gene: TRBV5-4

CDR3aa: CASSDGTASGNTIYF
abundance: NA
v_gene: TRBV6-1

CDR3aa: CASSPSGTSGDEQFF
abundance: few
v_gene: TRBV7-2

CDR3aa: CASSFTGDQPQHF
abundance: NA
v_gene: TRBV5-1

CDR3aa: CASSWGRGGSYEQYF
abundance: NA
v_gene: TRBV27

CDR3aa: CAIESNTEAFF
abundance: NA
v_gene: TRBV10-3

CDR3aa: CASSLAGGPYNEQFF
abundance: NA
v_gene: TRBV7-7

CDR3aa: CASSLVGQGYYGYTF
abundance: NA
v_gene: TRBV11-2

CDR3aa: CASSQSPGRWETQYF
abundance: NA
v_gene: TRBV4-1

CDR3aa: CASSSRESRTDTQYF
abundance: NA
v_gene: TRBV10-1

CDR3aa: CASSRQGNYEQYF
abundance: few
v_gene: TRBV19

CDR3aa: CASNSGGAYEQYF
abundance: NA
v_gene: TRBV2

CDR3aa: CASSLLTGYDTGELFF
abundance: NA
v_gene: TRBV5-5

CDR3aa: CASSQAGGLYEQYF
abundance: NA
v_gene: TRBV6-5

CDR3aa: CASSVGQGARELFF
abundance: NA
v_gene: TRBV9

CDR3aa: CASSYSRRGEVEQFF
abundance: NA
v_gene: TRBV6-2/TRBV6-3

CDR3aa: CASSPRTLMNTEAFF
abundance: NA
v_gene: TRBV2

CDR3aa: CASSSPRLAGGETQYF
abundance: NA
v_gene: TRBV6-2/TRBV6-3

CDR3aa: CATTGGGNQPQHF
abundance: NA
v_gene: TRBV24-1

CDR3aa: CASSFNQGVGTGELFF
abundance: NA
v_gene: TRBV11-2

CDR3aa: CAWSVSGLPQPSGANVLTF
abundance: NA
v_gene: TRBV30

CDR3aa: CASAWRGTGLSPLHF
abundance: few
v_gene: TRBV28

CDR3aa: CASSPGDNEQFF
abundance: NA
v_gene: TRBV6-6

CDR3aa: CATFIQRLAGGSSYNEQFF
abundance: NA
v_gene: TRBV2

CDR3aa: CASRSRVSSYNEQFF
abundance: NA
v_gene: TRBV28

CDR3aa: CASSFDRVNNSPLHF
abundance: many
v_gene: TRBV5-5